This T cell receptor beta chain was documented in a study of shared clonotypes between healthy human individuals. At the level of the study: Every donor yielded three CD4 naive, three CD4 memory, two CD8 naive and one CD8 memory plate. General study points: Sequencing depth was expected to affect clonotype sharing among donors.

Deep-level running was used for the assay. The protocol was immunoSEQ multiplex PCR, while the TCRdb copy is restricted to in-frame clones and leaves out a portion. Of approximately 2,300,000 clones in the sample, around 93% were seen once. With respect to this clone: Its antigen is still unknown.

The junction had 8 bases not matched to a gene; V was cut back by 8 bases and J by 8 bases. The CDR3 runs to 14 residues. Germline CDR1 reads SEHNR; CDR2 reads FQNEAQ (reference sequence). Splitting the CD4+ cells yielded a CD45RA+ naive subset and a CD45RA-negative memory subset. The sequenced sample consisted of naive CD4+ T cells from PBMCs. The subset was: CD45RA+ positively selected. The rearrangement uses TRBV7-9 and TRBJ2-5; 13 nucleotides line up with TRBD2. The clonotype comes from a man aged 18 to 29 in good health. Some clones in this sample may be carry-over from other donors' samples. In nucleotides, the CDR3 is TGTGCCAGCCGAGGGACTAGCGGGACCCCCACCCAGTACTTC. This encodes CASRGTSGTPTQYF. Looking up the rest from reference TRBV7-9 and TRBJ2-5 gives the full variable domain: DTGVSQNPRHKITKRGQNVTFRCDPISEHNRLYWYRQTLGQGPEFLTYFQNEAQLEKSRLLSDRFSAERPKGSFSTLEIQRTEQGDSAMYLCASRGTSGTPTQYFGPGTRLLVL.